One sample yielded the 10 T cell receptor beta chains listed below, sequenced in a study of blood T cell repertoires in COVID-19. Sequencing used immunoSEQ multiplex PCR; TCRdb keeps in-frame clones, though not all of them. The sample records some 130,000 clones, 86% being singletons. Sequencing was performed on PBMCs or T cells enriched from blood (not recorded which). These TCRs come from a man between 45 and 60 years old who had recovered from COVID-19.

The CDR3 sequence: CASSYGDRENYGYTF. CDR3 in DNA: TGTGCCAGCAGTTACGGGGACAGAGAAAACTATGGCTACACCTTC. J is TRBJ1-2 and V is TRBV6-5, with TRBD1 matching 7 bases. Germline CDR1 reads MNHEY; CDR2 reads SVGAGI. V dropped 2 bases and J dropped 2; count of bases not matched to a gene: 5. The CDR3 runs 15 residues.

This clone has just a few counts. J is TRBJ1-5 and V is TRBV28, with D possibly matching TRBD1 (6 bases). Trimming removed 6 bases from V and 2 bases from J, with 14 bases in between. CDR3 length equals 15 residues. Per the germline V gene, CDR1 is MDHEN and CDR2 is SYDVKM. In DNA form, the CDR3 reads TGTGCCAGCAGACGTGGGGGGGGCCGCAATCAGCCCCAGCATTTT. It yields the protein CASRRGGGRNQPQHF.

The chain couples TRBV7-6 to TRBJ2-2; a weak D match, TRBD1 (6 bases). This CDR3 comprises 17 residues. Germline V gene sequence: CDR1 SGHVS, CDR2 FNYEAQ. Trimming cost V 5 bases and J 5 bases, with 21 bases left between them. The CDR3 nucleotides are TGTGCCAGCAGCCCCCGCTCAGGGGAAATAAGAACCGGGGAGCTGTTTTTT. This codes for CASSPRSGEIRTGELFF.

The CDR3 is CASSLMGSGGSNQPQHF. CDR3 DNA: TGTGCCAGCAGCTTGATGGGGTCTGGAGGGAGCAATCAGCCCCAGCATTTT. J is TRBJ1-5 and V is TRBV5-4; D unclear. Germline V gene sequence: CDR1 SGHNT, CDR2 YYREEE (reference sequence). V lost 1 base and J 1 base, leaving 15 bases between the germline ends. The CDR3 extends over 17 amino acids.

This clone was recorded once. V gene TRBV7-9 combines with J gene TRBJ1-6; D is undetermined. The CDR3 has 16 amino acids. V shed 5 bases and J shed 7 bases, with 18 bases lying between them. CDR1 and CDR2 from the germline V gene are SEHNR and FQNEAQ (reference sequence). The CDR3 DNA is TGTGCCAGCAGCCCTTCGTCCGGGTGGTTCAATTCACCCCTCCACTTT. It codes for CASSPSSGWFNSPLHF.

This chain connects TRBV28 to TRBJ1-2; D might be TRBD1 (5 bases). Germline V gene data show CDR1 as MDHEN and CDR2 as SYDVKM. The CDR3 spans 14 residues. V lost 6 bases to trimming and J lost 8 bases, with 19 bases between them. The CDR3 region is CASSLGAGSKGYTF. DNA of the CDR3: TGTGCCAGCAGCCTTGGGGCAGGGTCTAAGGGCTACACCTTC.

This clone was seen more than once but under ten times. This chain uses TRBV28 with TRBJ1-1, with D hard to call. CDR1 and CDR2 (germline): MDHEN, SYDVKM. Trimming took off 6 bases at V and 8 bases at J, with 13 bases between the two ends. The CDR3 is 12 residues long. CDR3 DNA: TGTGCCAGCAGACTAATCTCTCGAGAAGCTTTCTTT. Translation gives CASRLISREAFF.

CDR3 bases: TGTGCCAGCAGTTCCTGGACAGGGACCACTGAAGCTTTCTTT. This encodes CASSSWTGTTEAFF. V and J are TRBV6-5 and TRBJ1-1, with 8 nucleotides matching TRBD1. The CDR3 runs to 14 residues. Per the germline V gene, CDR1 is MNHEY and CDR2 is SVGAGI. J lost 4 bases, V lost 4 bases, and 5 bases had no gene match.

This clone showed up many times. V gene TRBV12-5 combines with J gene TRBJ2-1; weak D call: TRBD2 (5 bases). The germline V and J ends were trimmed by 0 bases and 9 bases, with 6 bases remaining between them. This CDR3 contains 12 residues. Germline CDR1 and CDR2: LGHNT and FRNRAP. The CDR3 DNA sequence: TGTGCTAGTGGTTTGGTAGGAGGTGAGCAGTTCTTC. Its protein product is CASGLVGGEQFF.

The rearrangement links TRBV7-3 to TRBJ2-5, with 8 bases aligning to TRBD1. V was clipped by 6 bases and J by 5 bases; unmatched bases: 5. The germline V gene encodes CDR1 SGHTA and CDR2 FQGTGA. The CDR3 runs 13 residues. Here the CDR3 reads CASSQGAAETQYF. CDR3 coding DNA: TGTGCCAGCAGTCAGGGGGCGGCGGAGACCCAGTACTTC.